This entry features one TCR beta chain sequence. The table came from immunoSEQ multiplex PCR; TCRdb's copy has only in-frame clones and leaves some out. The top ten hold approximately 2.7% of the sample, which has around 68,000 clones, 85% to 90% seen once. This entry is derived from a study of blood T cell repertoires in COVID-19. The V and J ends lost 11 bases and 7 bases, in that order; junction bases with no gene match: 7. Germline values: CDR1 MNHEY, CDR2 SVGAGI. The CDR3 runs to 11 residues. The J gene is TRBJ2-5, the V gene TRBV6-5; TRBD2 aligns across 7 bases. The source material was peripheral blood. The sequence was collected from a man aged 45-60 years with acute or convalescent COVID-19. The CDR3 DNA follows: TGTGCCGAGGGAGGGAAGACGACCCAGTACTTC. Encoded protein: CAEGGKTTQYF.